This paragraph reports one TCR beta chain. This sample is drawn from a study of blood T cell repertoires in COVID-19. Study-wide background: COVID-19 samples, acute and convalescent, were from the United States, Italy and Spain. PBMCs, B-cell-depleted T cells, or T cells provided the cDNA or gDNA that made up the material.

In the original processing: Estimation of nucleated cell counts was performed using reference gene primer amplification. Method: immunoSEQ multiplex PCR; TCRdb's copy keeps in-frame clones and lacks some. That table is the source of V, J and clone size, and D and trimming were worked out from the DNA. In the table there are roughly 410,000 clones, roughly 90% of which are singletons. The TCR comes from a man in his forties with acute or convalescent COVID-19. The sequenced sample consisted of peripheral blood.

The CDR3 here is CASRSTTSTDTQYF. As DNA, the CDR3 is TGCGCCAGCAGGTCCACGACTAGCACAGATACGCAGTATTTT. The V and J genes are TRBV5-1 and TRBJ2-3; D is undetermined. The CDR3 sequence is 14 residues long. V lost 5 bases and J lost 0, with 10 bases in between. Looked up from germline, CDR1 is SGHRS and CDR2 is YFSETQ.